A selection of T cell receptor beta chains follows, all from one sample in a study of spatial heterogeneity in lung cancer. TCRdb used MiXCR to reprocess the 5' RACE reads, holding one entry per CDR3 protein. The data show 5,500 to 7,000 distinct CDR3 sequences, roughly 15% seen once. This material consisted of lung tumor tissue, taken at surgery. The receptors were gathered from a male donor with early-stage non-small cell lung cancer. The CDR3 runs from the conserved cysteine through the conserved F or W. The order of the fields is CDR3 DNA, CDR3 protein, clone size, V gene, D gene, J gene. D genes are given only for firm matches. Clone sizes are given selectively: once, few, many, or a class where the clone is expanded.

CDR3nt: TGTGCCAGCAGCTTAATCCCTAGCGGGAGTGGCAATGAGCAGTTCTTC
CDR3aa: CASSLIPSGSGNEQFF
abundance: medium-sized
v_gene: TRBV11-2
d_gene: TRBD2
j_gene: TRBJ2-1

CDR3nt: TGTGCCAGCAGTTTTACAGGGGACTATGGCTACACCTTC
CDR3aa: CASSFTGDYGYTF
abundance: medium-sized
v_gene: TRBV6-2/TRBV6-3
d_gene: TRBD1
j_gene: TRBJ1-2

CDR3nt: TGTGCCAGCAGTTTTGGGCCAGAGCAGTACTTC
CDR3aa: CASSFGPEQYF
abundance: medium-sized
v_gene: TRBV12-3/TRBV12-4
d_gene: -
j_gene: TRBJ2-7

CDR3nt: TGTGCCAGCAGCCAAGGAGGGGAAAACTACGAGCAGTACTTC
CDR3aa: CASSQGGENYEQYF
abundance: few
v_gene: TRBV3-1
d_gene: -
j_gene: TRBJ2-7

CDR3nt: TGCGCCAGCAGCTCCCGGTGGGATGAGCAGTTCTTC
CDR3aa: CASSSRWDEQFF
abundance: medium-sized
v_gene: TRBV5-1
d_gene: -
j_gene: TRBJ2-1

CDR3nt: TGCAGTGCTCCTAACAGGGGGCGATCTGAAAAACTGTTTTTT
CDR3aa: CSAPNRGRSEKLFF
abundance: -
v_gene: TRBV20-1
d_gene: TRBD1
j_gene: TRBJ1-4

CDR3nt: TGTGCCAGCAGCTTCCTCTTGACAGGGAGCTATGGCTACACCTTC
CDR3aa: CASSFLLTGSYGYTF
abundance: medium-sized
v_gene: TRBV7-9
d_gene: TRBD1
j_gene: TRBJ1-2

CDR3nt: TGTGCCAGCAGCCCCGGGACTAGCGGGGGGCAGTTCAATGAGCAGTTCTTC
CDR3aa: CASSPGTSGGQFNEQFF
abundance: medium-sized
v_gene: TRBV5-5
d_gene: TRBD2
j_gene: TRBJ2-1

CDR3nt: TGTGCCAGCAGCTTAGACGTCCTAGCGGGAGCAGATACGCAGTATTTT
CDR3aa: CASSLDVLAGADTQYF
abundance: medium-sized
v_gene: TRBV7-6
d_gene: TRBD2
j_gene: TRBJ2-3

CDR3nt: TGTGCCAGCAGCTCCCGGGACAGGGGGCTACATGGCTACACCTTC
CDR3aa: CASSSRDRGLHGYTF
abundance: medium-sized
v_gene: TRBV21-1
d_gene: -
j_gene: TRBJ1-2

CDR3nt: TGCAGTGCTAGAAGGACTAGCGGTTACAATGAGCAGTTCTTC
CDR3aa: CSARRTSGYNEQFF
abundance: medium-sized
v_gene: TRBV20-1
d_gene: TRBD2
j_gene: TRBJ2-1

CDR3nt: TGCGCCAGCTTCGGGCGGGAGGGCCGAACCGGGGAGCTGTTTTTT
CDR3aa: CASFGREGRTGELFF
abundance: few
v_gene: TRBV10-2
d_gene: TRBD2
j_gene: TRBJ2-2

CDR3nt: TGCAGTGCTACCCCGAGGCACAATGAGCAGTTCTTC
CDR3aa: CSATPRHNEQFF
abundance: -
v_gene: TRBV20-1
d_gene: -
j_gene: TRBJ2-1

CDR3nt: TGTGCCAGCAGTTTCCGGGGACAGATCTACGAGCAGTACTTC
CDR3aa: CASSFRGQIYEQYF
abundance: medium-sized
v_gene: TRBV28
d_gene: TRBD1
j_gene: TRBJ2-7

CDR3nt: TGTGCCAGCACCCTGTCGAGCTCCTACAATGAGCAGTTCTTC
CDR3aa: CASTLSSSYNEQFF
abundance: few
v_gene: TRBV6-1
d_gene: -
j_gene: TRBJ2-1

CDR3nt: TGTGCCAGCAGCTTAGGAGGCGAGCAGTTCTTC
CDR3aa: CASSLGGEQFF
abundance: many
v_gene: TRBV7-9
d_gene: -
j_gene: TRBJ2-1

CDR3nt: TGCAGTGCTAGAGATAAAAGGGCAGGGTGGGCCTACGAGCAGTACTTC
CDR3aa: CSARDKRAGWAYEQYF
abundance: many
v_gene: TRBV20-1
d_gene: -
j_gene: TRBJ2-7

CDR3nt: TGCAGTGCTAGACCTATGTTGGGAGATAGGTCCTACGAGCAGTACTTC
CDR3aa: CSARPMLGDRSYEQYF
abundance: medium-sized
v_gene: TRBV20-1
d_gene: -
j_gene: TRBJ2-7

CDR3nt: TGTGCCAGCAGTACCGGGGGGCTCAACTATGGCTACACCTTC
CDR3aa: CASSTGGLNYGYTF
abundance: -
v_gene: TRBV12-3/TRBV12-4
d_gene: -
j_gene: TRBJ1-2

CDR3nt: TGCAGTGCTCGTAGCGGGCAAGAGACCCAGTACTTC
CDR3aa: CSARSGQETQYF
abundance: medium-sized
v_gene: TRBV20-1
d_gene: TRBD2
j_gene: TRBJ2-5

CDR3nt: TGCGCCAGCTTGTCGACAGGGGGCACAGATACGCAGTATTTT
CDR3aa: CASLSTGGTDTQYF
abundance: many
v_gene: TRBV5-1
d_gene: TRBD1
j_gene: TRBJ2-3

CDR3nt: TGTGCCAGCAGTCCCCGGGGCGGCGGGAACACTGAAGCTTTCTTT
CDR3aa: CASSPRGGGNTEAFF
abundance: medium-sized
v_gene: TRBV6-1
d_gene: -
j_gene: TRBJ1-1

CDR3nt: TGTGCCAGCAGTCCCACCGGGACGAACTACAATGAGCAGTTCTTC
CDR3aa: CASSPTGTNYNEQFF
abundance: many
v_gene: TRBV2
d_gene: -
j_gene: TRBJ2-1

CDR3nt: TGTGCCAGCAGTTTAGGGCCATACACTGAAGCTTTCTTT
CDR3aa: CASSLGPYTEAFF
abundance: -
v_gene: TRBV12-3/TRBV12-4
d_gene: -
j_gene: TRBJ1-1

CDR3nt: TGTGCCAGCAGTTTCCCCGGGACAGGGCACAATCAGCCCCAGCATTTT
CDR3aa: CASSFPGTGHNQPQHF
abundance: medium-sized
v_gene: TRBV2
d_gene: TRBD1
j_gene: TRBJ1-5

CDR3nt: TGTGCCAGCAGCTTAGAAGTCCGGGGGACTAGCGGGGGGTACGAGCAGTACTTC
CDR3aa: CASSLEVRGTSGGYEQYF
abundance: many
v_gene: TRBV7-6
d_gene: TRBD2
j_gene: TRBJ2-7